This TCR beta chain was sequenced in a study of siplizumab effects on memory and regulatory T cells. The study's findings and limits: Naive T cells appeared more diverse than memory cells and seemed to be major alloresponse contributors. Tracing alloreactive clones into unstimulated subsets worked for only a minor fraction of them. Suppressive activity of Tregs proliferating in siplizumab cultures remained unconfirmed.

About this clone itself: What it recognizes is unknown.

The assay looked at around 100,000 TCR templates in each sample. Here immunoSEQ multiplex PCR was the method, and the copy in TCRdb shows in-frame clones only, minus some. The table lists some 96,000 clones, less than 95% of them singletons, with 1% to 1.5% in the top ten. Germline V CDR1 and CDR2: LNHDA, SQIVND (reference sequence). The junction had 6 bases not matched to a gene; V was cut back by 0 bases and J by 2 bases. This CDR3 spans 17 amino acids. The gene calls are TRBV19 and TRBJ2-7, with TRBD2 matching 11 bases. The sequenced sample consisted of non-Treg CD4+ T cells sorted from blood. This sequence was found in a human donor in good health. The CDR3 DNA is TGTGCCAGTAGTATAGATCTAGCGGGAGGCATGGCCTACGAGCAGTACTTC. Protein product: CASSIDLAGGMAYEQYF.